These 23 T cell receptor beta chains share one sample of origin, sequenced in a study of T cell responses to AZD1222 COVID-19 vaccine. Using immunoSEQ multiplex PCR, the repertoire was profiled, and TCRdb retains in-frame clones only, with some absent. The sample consists of over 95,000 clones, approximately 90% of them appearing once. Specimen: peripheral blood, collected on day 0 of AZD1222 vaccination. All receptors derive from an adult in good health.

CDR3 bases: TGTGCCACCAGTGATCGGTTAAACTATGGCTACACCTTC. Translated: CATSDRLNYGYTF. V is TRBV24-1 and J is TRBJ1-2; D uncertain. CDR3 length equals 13 residues. V shed 3 bases and J shed 2 bases, with 6 bases lying between them. CDR1 is KGHDR and CDR2 is SFDVKD in the germline V gene.

In DNA, the CDR3 is TGTGCCAGCAGCCAGGGAGTGGATAATAGGCAGCCCCAGCATTTT. This sequence encodes CASSQGVDNRQPQHF. The J gene is TRBJ1-5, the V gene TRBV4-2; D unclear. Germline V CDR1 and CDR2: LGHNA, YNFKEQ. Trimming stripped 3 bases from V and 7 bases from J, with 16 bases between. This CDR3 has 15 amino acids.

The genes are TRBV6-6 and TRBJ2-1; 9 positions agree with TRBD2. Germline assignment: CDR1 MNHNY and CDR2 SVGAGI (reference sequence). The ends lost 6 bases at V and 4 bases at J; junction bases unmatched: 10. This CDR3 contains 16 residues. CDR3 nucleotides: TGTGCCAGCAGGGGGGGACTAGCTGATCCATACAATGAGCAGTTCTTC. Translation gives CASRGGLADPYNEQFF.

The chain is built from TRBV15 and TRBJ1-5; possibly TRBD1 for D (5 bases). The CDR3 sequence is 15 residues long. Germline-derived CDR1 and CDR2 are LNHNV and YYDKDF (reference sequence). Trimming left V 2 bases short and J 3 bases short, with 11 bases between. The CDR3 DNA sequence: TGTGCCACCAGCAGATCAGTGGGGCACAATCAGCCCCAGCATTTT. Translating it yields CATSRSVGHNQPQHF.

The chain links TRBV5-1 to TRBJ2-7, with a possible D match to TRBD2 (5 bases). Germline CDR1 and CDR2: SGHRS and YFSETQ. V gave up 4 bases and J gave up 2 bases, with 16 bases separating them. This CDR3 has 15 amino acids. The chain's CDR3 is CASSGTGIKAYEQYF. CDR3 sequence (DNA): TGCGCCAGCAGCGGAACCGGGATAAAGGCCTACGAGCAGTACTTC.

J is TRBJ2-5 and V is TRBV24-1; D might be TRBD1 or TRBD2, each matching 5 bases. This CDR3 is built from 15 residues. Deletions cut 3 bases from V and 4 bases from J, with 14 bases between. CDR1 and CDR2 (germline): KGHDR, SFDVKD. In DNA form, the CDR3 reads TGTGCCACCAGTGATCTGACTACTGGGGGAGAGACCCAGTACTTC. This encodes CATSDLTTGGETQYF.

This clone was detected only once. The chain is built from TRBV6-1 and TRBJ2-7, with D possibly called TRBD1 or TRBD2 (5 bases each). The length of the CDR3 is 14 residues. CDR1 is MNHNS and CDR2 is SASEGT in the germline V gene. The V gene lost 3 bases and the J gene lost 6 bases, with 15 bases spanning the gap. CDR3 nucleotides: TGTGCCAGCAGTGATTTGGGGGACCGGGTCGAGCAGTACTTC. Translation: CASSDLGDRVEQYF.

V gene TRBV27 combines with J gene TRBJ1-5; 9 bases are a match to TRBD1. V lost 0 bases, J lost 3 bases, and 6 bases stayed unmatched. Germline values: CDR1 MNHEY, CDR2 SMNVEV (reference sequence). The CDR3 runs 17 residues. The CDR3: CASSLSGQGPYNQPQHF. The CDR3 coding sequence is TGTGCCAGCAGTTTATCGGGACAGGGTCCGTACAATCAGCCCCAGCATTTT.

The gene calls are TRBV6-5 and TRBJ1-2, with no clear D. V lost 4 bases, J lost 2 bases, and 14 bases lay in between. Germline CDR1 is MNHEY and CDR2 is SVGAGI. The CDR3 extends over 15 amino acids. CDR3: CASSSPRYGNYGYTF. The CDR3 DNA sequence: TGTGCCAGCAGTTCCCCTCGTTATGGGAACTATGGCTACACCTTC.

The chain employs TRBV7-6 and TRBJ2-2; D possibly corresponds to TRBD1 (6 bases). The CDR3 has 15 residues. CDR1 is SGHVS and CDR2 is FNYEAQ in the germline V gene. V lost 4 bases to trimming and J lost 4 bases, with 13 bases between them. Here the CDR3 DNA reads TGTGCCAGCAGCTCCACAGGGTCTGGCACCGGGGAGCTGTTTTTT. It yields the protein CASSSTGSGTGELFF.

The chain employs TRBV23-1 and TRBJ1-2; D uncertain. TRBV23-1 is identified as an open reading frame with a role that is uncertain. This CDR3 comprises 19 residues. V was clipped by 0 bases and J by 0 bases, with 20 bases between them. CDR3 protein: CASSQSMVLWAVPNYGYTF. The CDR3 nucleotides are TGCGCCAGCAGTCAATCGATGGTGTTATGGGCAGTGCCTAACTATGGCTACACCTTC.

This chain connects TRBV5-6 to TRBJ1-5; 11 bases agree with TRBD1. The CDR3 is made up of 18 amino acids. With 4 bases clipped from V and 1 base from J, the junction kept 10 bases outside the gene matches. Germline CDR1 SGHDT, CDR2 YYEEEE. The CDR3 region is CASSQSDRGLLSNQPQHF. In DNA, the CDR3 is TGTGCCAGCAGCCAGTCGGACAGGGGGCTTCTCAGCAATCAGCCCCAGCATTTT.

V gene TRBV6-2 or TRBV6-3 combines with J gene TRBJ1-2; D not certain. This CDR3 has 15 amino acids. V was cut by 0 bases and J by 3 bases, with 11 bases left in between. Germline V gene sequence: CDR1 MNHEY, CDR2 SVGEGT. CDR3 sequence: CASSYSDQVYYGYTF. In nucleotides, the CDR3 is TGTGCCAGCAGTTACTCGGACCAGGTATACTATGGCTACACCTTC.

This clone was found once. The chain joins TRBV27 to TRBJ1-2, with TRBD1 as a possible D gene (6 bases). The germline V gene encodes CDR1 MNHEY and CDR2 SMNVEV (reference sequence). V was clipped by 3 bases and J by 5 bases, with 16 bases between them. The CDR3 is made up of 15 amino acids. CDR3 amino acids: CASSLVGGGGYGYTF. CDR3 sequence (DNA): TGTGCCAGCAGTTTGGTCGGAGGAGGGGGATATGGCTACACCTTC.

The genes are TRBV14 and TRBJ2-7; TRBD1 agrees at 9 bases. CDR1 and CDR2 (germline): SGHDN, FVKESK. The V gene end was trimmed by 4 bases and the J gene end by 0 bases; junction bases not matched to a gene: 4. The CDR3 is made up of 15 amino acids. CDR3 in amino acids: CASSLSGQGSYEQYF. CDR3 in DNA: TGTGCCAGCAGCCTATCGGGACAGGGCTCCTACGAGCAGTACTTC.

This clone was seen a single time. The V gene is TRBV5-1, the J gene TRBJ1-1; D gene unclear. Germline V gene lookup returns CDR1 SGHRS and CDR2 YFSETQ. The CDR3 contains 15 residues. Deletions cut 4 bases from V and 0 bases from J, with 13 bases between. CDR3 protein: CASSPDGPMNTEAFF. CDR3 bases: TGCGCCAGCAGCCCGGATGGACCTATGAACACTGAAGCTTTCTTT. The full variable domain, completed using reference TRBV5-1 and TRBJ1-1, is KAGVTQTPRYLIKTRGQQVTLSCSPISGHRSVSWYQQTPGQGLQFLFEYFSETQRNKGNFPGRFSGRQFSNSRSEMNVSTLELGDSALYLCASSPDGPMNTEAFFGQGTRLTVV.

This chain links TRBV7-9 with TRBJ1-4, with D maybe TRBD1 (5 bases). CDR1 is SEHNR, CDR2 FQNEAQ, per germline (reference sequence). CDR3 length: 14 amino acids. V lost 1 base and J lost 7, with 10 bases in between. The CDR3 region is CASSLEGLGEKLFF. The CDR3 DNA is TGTGCCAGCAGCTTAGAGGGGTTGGGTGAAAAACTGTTTTTT.

The genes are TRBV29-1 and TRBJ2-3; D not certain. Trimming took off 4 bases at V and 0 bases at J, with 8 bases between the two ends. Germline V gene sequence: CDR1 SQVTM, CDR2 ANQGSEA. The CDR3 totals 13 residues. CDR3 nucleotide sequence: TGCAGCGTTGGTCGTACTAGCACAGATACGCAGTATTTT. Amino acids: CSVGRTSTDTQYF.

This rearrangement joins TRBV6-6 to TRBJ1-2; D remains ambiguous. The CDR3 sequence is 15 residues long. The germline gives CDR1 MNHNY, CDR2 SVGAGI (reference sequence). The V and J ends lost 0 bases and 4 bases respectively, with 12 bases between them. The CDR3 here is CASSYSGQDAYGYTF. DNA of the CDR3: TGTGCCAGCAGTTACTCGGGCCAGGACGCCTATGGCTACACCTTC.

This clone was counted once. This chain joins TRBV30 and TRBJ1-2; D unresolved. Germline V lookup: CDR1 GTSNPN, CDR2 SVGIG (reference sequence). This CDR3 contains 11 residues. V dropped 4 bases and J dropped 13 bases, with 16 bases sitting between them. CDR3 region: CAWTQDRFLTF. Here the CDR3 DNA reads TGTGCCTGGACCCAGGATAGGTTTCTCACCTTC.

The rearrangement links TRBV9 to TRBJ1-6; unclear D gene. V was pared by 3 bases and J by 7 bases, with 11 bases between. The CDR3 has 14 residues. Germline V gives CDR1 SGDLS, CDR2 YYNGEE. CDR3 in DNA: TGTGCCAGCAGCGCGCGCCAGAACAATTCACCCCTCCACTTT. Encoded protein: CASSARQNNSPLHF.

This chain joins TRBV13 and TRBJ1-6; D is possibly TRBD1 (6 bases). In germline, CDR1 is PRHDT, CDR2 FYEKMQ (reference sequence). CDR3 length: 15 residues. With 3 bases removed from V and 9 bases from J, the gap between germline ends came to 15 bases. The CDR3: CASSFGDGGASPLHF. The CDR3 DNA reads as TGTGCCAGCAGCTTCGGCGACGGGGGCGCTTCACCCCTCCACTTT.

The chain couples TRBV5-6 to TRBJ2-7, with TRBD2 matching over 10 bases. CDR1 and CDR2 (germline): SGHDT, YYEEEE. Trimming removed 6 bases from V and 2 bases from J; junction bases left unmatched: 5. This CDR3 spans 14 amino acids. CDR3 residues: CASTSGTSAYEQYF. The CDR3 bases are TGTGCCAGCACCTCCGGGACTAGCGCCTACGAGCAGTACTTC.